The sequence of this T cell receptor beta chain was determined in a study of cytomegalovirus exposure and HLA in healthy donors. Study-wide results and limits: According to a subsequent analysis, TCR clusters from the first cohort were inclined to appear together in the roughly 120 validation repertoires. Investigators reported fewer than 200 TCR beta chains as tied to cytomegalovirus.

Of note for this clone: What it recognizes is unknown.

CDR1 and CDR2 from the germline V gene are KGHSH and LQKENI. The CDR3 is 17 amino acids. The ends lost 4 bases at V and 5 bases at J; junction bases unmatched: 11. Only in-frame clones appear in the TCRdb table, and some are missing; sequencing was by immunoSEQ multiplex PCR. The sample yields some 120,000 clones, just under 95% seen once. The chain has TRBV18 and TRBJ1-4, with 9 bases fitting TRBD1. The origin of this receptor is a woman between 18 and 29 years old in good health and CMV-seronegative. The sequenced sample consisted of PBMCs. CDR3 nucleotides: TGTGCCAGCTCACTAACATCCGGACAGGGGAAAAATGAAAAACTGTTTTTT. It is translated as CASSLTSGQGKNEKLFF.